This TCR beta chain emerged from a study of CD8 T cells in Susac syndrome. The germline CDR1 and CDR2 sequences are GTSNPN and SVGIG (reference sequence). The CDR3 length is 14 residues. Trimming stripped 4 bases from V and 2 bases from J, with 11 bases between. Random hexamers primed reverse transcription of about 0.45 to 1 ug RNA. TCRdb passed the immunoSEQ multiplex PCR reads through MiXCR, listing each CDR3 protein once. The repertoire consists of around 200,000 distinct CDR3 sequences, with 90% to 97% occurring once and the leading ten covering roughly 0.093%. The chain recombines TRBV30 with TRBJ2-2; possible D gene TRBD1, 5 bases. This sequence was found in a human donor with Susac syndrome. Sequencing used CD4+ T cells from PBMCs. The CDR3 spells CAWKRGQNTGELFF. The CDR3 DNA is TGTGCCTGGAAAAGGGGCCAAAACACCGGGGAGCTGTTTTTT. Based on the CDR3 plus reference TRBV30 and TRBJ2-2, the full variable domain is SQTIHQWPATLVQPVGSPLSLECTVEGTSNPNLYWYRQAAGRGLQLLFYSVGIGQISSEVPQNLSASRPQDRQFILSSKKLLLSDSGFYLCAWKRGQNTGELFFGEGSRLTVL.